These 21 T cell receptor beta chains were all obtained from the same sample, sequenced in a study of shared clonotypes between healthy human individuals. Measured with immunoSEQ multiplex PCR; TCRdb has only the in-frame clones, and not every one. The table includes approximately 700,000 clones, roughly 72% detected once. The sequenced sample consisted of memory CD4+ T cells sorted from blood. Subset: CD45RA-negative fraction. These receptors were taken from a woman in her thirties in good health.

This clone was counted a few times. The CDR3: CASSPPRGQQYF. CDR3 DNA sequence: TGTGCCAGTAGCCCCCCACGGGGCCAGCAGTACTTC. The chain couples TRBV19 to TRBJ2-7; D tentatively reads TRBD1 or TRBD2 (5 bases each). The CDR3 spans 12 residues. The V gene lost 6 bases and the J gene lost 8 bases, with 14 bases spanning the gap. Germline V gene sequence: CDR1 LNHDA, CDR2 SQIVND (reference sequence).

This clone has just a few counts. The gene calls are TRBV11-2 and TRBJ1-1, with D possibly matching TRBD1 (5 bases). The germline V gene has CDR1 SGHAT and CDR2 FQNNGV. The CDR3 is made up of 14 amino acids. The germline V and J ends were trimmed by 5 bases and 4 bases, with 14 bases remaining between them. The chain's CDR3 is CASSLGGEGTEAFF. CDR3 DNA sequence: TGTGCCAGCAGCCTGGGAGGGGAGGGCACTGAAGCTTTCTTT. Variable domain in full (rest from reference TRBV11-2 and TRBJ1-1): EAGVAQSPRYKIIEKRQSVAFWCNPISGHATLYWYQQILGQGPKLLIQFQNNGVVDDSQLPKDRFSAERLKGVDSTLKIQPAKLEDSAVYLCASSLGGEGTEAFFGQGTRLTVV.

The rearrangement links TRBV20-1 to TRBJ1-2; no firm D call. There are 11 residues in the CDR3. Germline assignment: CDR1 DFQATT and CDR2 SNEGSKA (reference sequence). V gave up 2 bases and J gave up 13 bases, with 14 bases separating them. The CDR3 loop is CSARSDGRCTF. CDR3 DNA: TGCAGTGCTAGATCGGACGGAAGGTGCACCTTC.

The chain recombines TRBV5-6 with TRBJ1-3; D might be TRBD1 (6 bases). Germline-derived CDR1 and CDR2 are SGHDT and YYEEEE. CDR3 length: 17 amino acids. Trimming left V 1 base short and J 2 bases short, with 16 bases between. CDR3 protein: CASSLRANPGAGNTIYF. The DNA for the CDR3 is TGTGCCAGCAGCTTGAGGGCAAACCCAGGGGCTGGAAACACCATATATTTT.

A few counts support this clone. Compared with germline, one end of the junction differs, possibly owing to a read error. The rearrangement uses TRBV7-9 and TRBJ2-6, with 10 bases identical to TRBD1. The CDR3 contains 14 residues. The germline CDR1 and CDR2 sequences are SEHNR and FQNEAQ (reference sequence). The CDR3 region has the DNA TGTGCCAGCAGCTCAGGACAGGGGGTCAACGTCCTGACTTTC. Translated: CASSSGQGVNVLTF.

The chain joins TRBV20-1 to TRBJ1-3; D remains unclear. Germline CDR1 reads DFQATT; CDR2 reads SNEGSKA (reference sequence). The CDR3 is made up of 10 amino acids. V was pared by 6 bases and J by 4 bases, with 4 bases between. For the CDR3, the DNA is TGCAGTGCAGGGGGAAACACCATATATTTT. This translates into CSAGGNTIYF.

CDR3 DNA: TGTGCCAGCAGTTACGACGGCGGCTTCTATGGCTACACCTTC. Translating it yields CASSYDGGFYGYTF. The rearrangement joins TRBV6-6 to TRBJ1-2; D ambiguous. The CDR3 loop spans 14 amino acids. Deletions cut 2 bases from V and 4 bases from J, with 11 bases between. Germline V gives CDR1 MNHNY, CDR2 SVGAGI (reference sequence).

The chain combines TRBV27 with TRBJ2-2; no reliable D call. This CDR3 has 16 amino acids. Germline-derived CDR1 and CDR2 are MNHEY and SMNVEV (reference sequence). Trimming stripped 6 bases from V and 0 bases from J, with 14 bases between. The CDR3 protein is CASRFRRFSNTGELFF. CDR3 nucleotides: TGTGCCAGCAGATTTCGGCGATTCTCGAACACCGGGGAGCTGTTTTTT.

This clone was picked up a small number of times. The chain recombines TRBV29-1 with TRBJ1-2; D gene uncertain. Trimming removed 0 bases at V and 2 bases at J, with 4 bases between. Looked up from germline, CDR1 is SQVTM and CDR2 is ANQGSEA. This CDR3 comprises 12 residues. CDR3 DNA sequence: TGCAGCGTTGAAGAGAGCAACTATGGCTACACCTTC. Encoded protein: CSVEESNYGYTF.

This clone was detected only a few times. As DNA, the CDR3 is TGTGCCAGCACCCCGCGGGAGACGGGCTATAATGAGCAGTTCTTC. This gives the protein CASTPRETGYNEQFF. This chain links TRBV25-1 with TRBJ2-1; 7 bases map to TRBD2. In germline, CDR1 is MGHDK, CDR2 SYGVNS. The CDR3 spans 15 residues. V shed 7 bases, J shed 7 bases, and the junction held 13 bases outside the gene matches.

The genes are TRBV18 and TRBJ2-1; D is perhaps TRBD1 (6 bases). The CDR3 runs to 13 residues. From germline, CDR1 is KGHSH and CDR2 LQKENI. V was shortened by 6 bases and J by 9 bases, with 15 bases between the two germline ends. CDR3 protein: CASSQTGTSEQFF. CDR3 nucleotides: TGTGCCAGCTCCCAAACAGGGACGAGTGAGCAGTTCTTC.

The J gene is TRBJ1-1, the V gene TRBV6-1, with 7 bases matching TRBD1. Germline V gene lookup returns CDR1 MNHNS and CDR2 SASEGT. The CDR3 is made up of 14 amino acids. The J segment lost 4 bases and the V segment lost 4 bases, leaving 6 bases of the junction unmatched. CDR3 nucleotides: TGTGCCAGCAGTGTTACAGGGGCCTCCACTGAAGCTTTCTTT. Its protein product is CASSVTGASTEAFF.

The rearrangement joins TRBV15 to TRBJ2-5; D is unclear. Germline V gives CDR1 LNHNV, CDR2 YYDKDF (reference sequence). With 3 bases removed from V and 1 base from J, the gap between germline ends came to 12 bases. The CDR3 totals 15 residues. CDR3 amino acids: CATSRHTVLQETQYF. The CDR3 DNA reads TGTGCCACCAGCAGGCATACAGTCCTCCAAGAGACCCAGTACTTC.

The chain carries TRBV5-4 and TRBJ2-3, with a weak D call TRBD2 (6 bases). The CDR3 has 15 amino acids. From germline, CDR1 is SGHNT and CDR2 YYREEE (reference sequence). V gave up 4 bases and J gave up 0 bases, with 12 bases separating them. The CDR3 protein is CASSRKAGSTDTQYF. Here the CDR3 DNA reads TGTGCCAGCAGCCGTAAAGCGGGTAGCACAGATACGCAGTATTTT.

V usage is TRBV11-2 and J usage is TRBJ1-3; TRBD1 might be the D (5 bases). The germline V gene has CDR1 SGHAT and CDR2 FQNNGV. The CDR3 is 16 residues long. V was cut by 7 bases and J by 0 bases, with 16 bases left in between. The CDR3 sequence is CASTLRRGRSGNTIYF. As DNA, the CDR3 is TGTGCCAGCACCCTTCGCCGGGGCCGCTCTGGAAACACCATATATTTT.

The chain links TRBV19 to TRBJ2-7; 10 bases map to TRBD2. Germline loops: CDR1 LNHDA, CDR2 SQIVND (reference sequence). The CDR3 loop spans 14 amino acids. J was trimmed by 2 bases and V by 6 bases; bases with no gene match: 4. The CDR3 coding sequence is TGTGCCAGTAGAACTAGCGGGACTACCTACGAGCAGTACTTC. Protein product: CASRTSGTTYEQYF.

This clone has a handful of counts. The chain couples TRBV6-5 to TRBJ2-5, with D perhaps TRBD1 or TRBD2 (5 bases each). CDR3 length equals 13 residues. Germline loops: CDR1 MNHEY, CDR2 SVGAGI. Trimming took 2 bases from V and 11 from J, leaving 15 bases between them. The CDR3 is CASSYGALREQYF. The CDR3 nucleotides read TGTGCCAGCAGTTACGGGGCGTTGAGGGAGCAGTACTTC.

The count of this clone is one. The chain is built from TRBV5-1 and TRBJ1-5; 10 nucleotides align to TRBD1. This CDR3 spans 19 amino acids. The germline gives CDR1 SGHRS, CDR2 YFSETQ. Unmatched junction bases numbered 13, after V lost 4 bases and J lost 0 bases. For the CDR3, the DNA is TGCGCCAGCAGCGACCCGGGACAGGGGAGATTGTATAGCAATCAGCCCCAGCATTTT. It specifies CASSDPGQGRLYSNQPQHF.

V is TRBV2 and J is TRBJ2-1, with 10 positions matching TRBD1. Germline V gives CDR1 SNHLY, CDR2 FYNNEI. The CDR3 is 15 residues long. The ends lost 4 bases at V and 3 bases at J; junction bases unmatched: 3. The CDR3, as DNA: TGTGCCAGCAGTGCAGACAGGGGGCTCTACAATGAGCAGTTCTTC. It specifies CASSADRGLYNEQFF.

The chain is built from TRBV7-7 and TRBJ2-2; D not certain. V was shortened by 0 bases and J by 6 bases, with 5 bases between the two germline ends. The CDR3 contains 13 residues. CDR1 is SSHAT and CDR2 is FNYEAQ in the germline V gene (reference sequence). CDR3 residues: CASSLAVSGELFF. The CDR3 DNA reads TGTGCCAGCAGCTTAGCTGTCTCCGGGGAGCTGTTTTTT.

This chain uses TRBV5-5 with TRBJ1-2; D is ambiguous. Germline V gene sequence: CDR1 SGHKS, CDR2 YYEKEE (reference sequence). V dropped 1 base and J dropped 7 bases, with 20 bases sitting between them. The CDR3 is 16 amino acids. CDR3 nucleotide sequence: TGTGCCAGCAGCTTGAGTCCGGGTCAGGAACAATTTGGCTACACCTTC. Amino acids: CASSLSPGQEQFGYTF.